Listed below are T cell receptor beta chains from one sample, sequenced in a study of T-cell reconstitution after alpha-beta-depleted transplantation in children. From the PCR reads, TCRdb called clonotypes with MiXCR, one entry per CDR3 protein. The sample has roughly 670,000 distinct CDR3 sequences; under 15% are singletons. The sequencing used PBMCs, collected before TCRalphabeta/CD19-depleted stem cell transplant. The origin of the receptors is a girl aged 2 to 10 with congenital amegakaryocytic thrombocytopenia, due to receive a stem cell transplant. Both conserved end residues are part of each CDR3. A D gene is named only where the DNA matches it firmly. Only some rows state a clone size, as once, few, many or a class for expanded clones.

d_call	v_call	j_call	clone_size	cdr3_aa	cdr3_nt
.	TRBV12-3/TRBV12-4	TRBJ2-1	many	CASSLDWGPYNEQFF	TGTGCCAGCAGTCTCGACTGGGGCCCCTACAATGAGCAGTTCTTC
TRBD2	TRBV20-1	TRBJ2-1	many	CSASRSGRGDEQFF	TGCAGTGCTAGTCGAAGCGGGAGAGGCGATGAGCAGTTCTTC
.	TRBV20-1	TRBJ1-2	many	CSARRLNYGYTF	TGCAGTGCTAGGAGATTGAACTATGGCTACACCTTC
.	TRBV3-1	TRBJ2-7	many	CASSQLTGSSDRDF	TGTGCCAGCAGCCAACTTACCGGCTCCTCCGATAGGGACTTC
.	TRBV7-2	TRBJ2-5	many	CASSSRVGETQYF	TGTGCCAGCAGCTCTAGGGTTGGAGAGACCCAGTACTTC
TRBD2	TRBV5-1	TRBJ2-5	many	CASSSQRDLQETQYF	TGCGCCAGCAGCTCCCAGCGGGACCTACAAGAGACCCAGTACTTC
TRBD2	TRBV7-2	TRBJ2-7	many	CASSYSGRLSYEQYF	TGTGCCAGCAGTTATAGCGGGAGGCTCTCCTACGAGCAGTACTTC
.	TRBV24-1	TRBJ2-3	many	CATSGGTDTQYF	TGTGCCACCAGTGGCGGCACAGATACGCAGTATTTT
.	TRBV20-1	TRBJ2-1	many	CSAVTRKSPNEQFF	TGCAGTGCCGTGACTAGGAAATCGCCAAATGAGCAGTTCTTC
TRBD1	TRBV5-1	TRBJ2-2	few	CASSLGQGARSGELFF	TGCGCCAGCAGCTTGGGACAGGGGGCGCGGTCCGGGGAGCTGTTTTTT
TRBD2	TRBV20-1	TRBJ2-3	many	CSASGSGADTQYF	TGCAGTGCCAGCGGGAGCGGCGCAGATACGCAGTATTTT
.	TRBV28	TRBJ1-1	many	CASSLPQKMNTEAFF	TGTGCCAGCAGTTTACCGCAGAAAATGAACACTGAAGCTTTCTTT
.	TRBV4-2	TRBJ2-1	many	CASSVTGDEQFF	TGTGCCAGCAGTGTCACCGGGGATGAGCAGTTCTTC
TRBD2	TRBV6-1	TRBJ2-1	many	CASSRSLAGGSSSYNEQFF	TGTGCCAGCAGTAGAAGCCTAGCGGGAGGTTCGAGCTCCTACAATGAGCAGTTCTTC
TRBD2	TRBV5-1	TRBJ2-1	many	CASNTGTSVYNEQFF	TGCGCCAGCAACACCGGGACTAGCGTATACAATGAGCAGTTCTTC
TRBD2	TRBV20-1	TRBJ2-3	.	CCALPGLAGVFTDTQYF	TGCTGTGCACTGCCGGGACTAGCGGGAGTATTTACAGATACGCAGTATTTT
.	TRBV29-1	TRBJ1-5	many	CSVETKGEPQHF	TGCAGCGTTGAGACGAAGGGAGAGCCCCAGCATTTT
.	TRBV30	TRBJ2-4	.	CAWKTGAKNIQYF	TGTGCCTGGAAAACAGGGGCCAAAAACATTCAGTACTTC
.	TRBV7-8	TRBJ2-3	few	CASRKGGGPPVTDTQYF	TGTGCCAGCAGAAAAGGTGGTGGGCCACCGGTCACAGATACGCAGTATTTT
.	TRBV28	TRBJ2-7	few	CASNPAGLVYYEQYF	TGTGCCAGCAATCCCGCGGGGCTAGTGTACTACGAGCAGTACTTC
.	TRBV5-1	TRBJ1-5	many	CASSFLEGTQPQHF	TGCGCCAGCAGCTTCCTGGAAGGCACTCAGCCCCAGCATTTT
TRBD2	TRBV27	TRBJ2-7	few	CASSLSGLEDYEQYF	TGTGCCAGCAGTCTCTCGGGACTAGAAGACTACGAGCAGTACTTC
.	TRBV29-1	TRBJ2-2	many	CSVDDQNTGELFF	TGCAGCGTTGACGATCAGAACACCGGGGAGCTGTTTTTT
TRBD2	TRBV29-1	TRBJ2-1	.	CSIEGLAGGSYNEQFF	TGCAGCATTGAGGGACTAGCGGGGGGATCCTACAATGAGCAGTTCTTC
TRBD2	TRBV14	TRBJ2-1	.	CASSQGASGNYNEQFF	TGTGCCAGCAGCCAAGGCGCTAGCGGGAACTACAATGAGCAGTTCTTC
.	TRBV5-1	TRBJ1-2	few	CASSLSTGREGYTF	TGCGCCAGCAGCCTATCGACAGGCCGTGAGGGCTACACCTTC
TRBD2	TRBV5-6	TRBJ2-1	.	CASSVSGLAGGINEQFF	TGTGCCAGCAGCGTCTCGGGACTAGCGGGAGGGATCAATGAGCAGTTCTTC
.	TRBV11-2	TRBJ2-7	.	CASSNYRAGEQYF	TGTGCCAGCAGCAATTACAGGGCTGGTGAGCAGTACTTC
TRBD1	TRBV29-1	TRBJ1-1	.	CSVVRQGGHTEAFF	TGCAGCGTTGTTCGACAGGGTGGGCACACTGAAGCTTTCTTT
.	TRBV20-1	TRBJ1-2	.	CSARDPGGIVWDYGYTF	TGCAGTGCTAGAGATCCAGGTGGAATAGTTTGGGACTATGGCTACACCTTC
TRBD2	TRBV5-1	TRBJ2-7	few	CASSKREKDEQYF	TGCGCCAGCAGCAAGCGGGAGAAAGACGAGCAGTACTTC
.	TRBV29-1	TRBJ2-1	many	CSACRQTGYEQFF	TGCAGCGCCTGTAGACAGACTGGCTATGAGCAGTTCTTC
TRBD2	TRBV6-2/TRBV6-3	TRBJ2-5	many	CASSLAGRGETQYF	TGTGCCAGCAGCCTAGCGGGGAGAGGAGAGACCCAGTACTTC
.	TRBV5-1	TRBJ1-3	many	CASSREHLQGSGNTIYF	TGCGCCAGCAGCCGAGAACATCTACAGGGCTCTGGAAACACCATATATTTT
.	TRBV29-1	TRBJ2-5	many	CSVDKGRETQYF	TGCAGCGTTGATAAGGGGCGGGAGACCCAGTACTTC
.	TRBV27	TRBJ2-1	.	CASSPGLKQHNEQFF	TGTGCCAGCAGTCCAGGACTAAAACAGCACAATGAGCAGTTCTTC
.	TRBV5-1	TRBJ2-7	many	CASSLEGFLSYEQYF	TGCGCCAGCAGCTTGGAAGGGTTCCTCTCCTACGAGCAGTACTTC
TRBD2	TRBV19	TRBJ2-1	.	CASSIRNYPGTSGSYSYNEQFF	TGTGCCAGTAGTATAAGGAATTATCCCGGGACTAGCGGGAGCTACTCCTACAATGAGCAGTTCTTC
.	TRBV7-8	TRBJ2-6	.	CASSFGQFSGANVLTF	TGTGCCAGCAGCTTCGGACAATTCTCTGGGGCCAACGTCCTGACTTTC
TRBD2	TRBV28	TRBJ2-1	.	CASSPPQGLAGGPSNEQFF	TGTGCCAGCAGCCCGCCCCAGGGACTAGCGGGAGGGCCCTCAAATGAGCAGTTCTTC